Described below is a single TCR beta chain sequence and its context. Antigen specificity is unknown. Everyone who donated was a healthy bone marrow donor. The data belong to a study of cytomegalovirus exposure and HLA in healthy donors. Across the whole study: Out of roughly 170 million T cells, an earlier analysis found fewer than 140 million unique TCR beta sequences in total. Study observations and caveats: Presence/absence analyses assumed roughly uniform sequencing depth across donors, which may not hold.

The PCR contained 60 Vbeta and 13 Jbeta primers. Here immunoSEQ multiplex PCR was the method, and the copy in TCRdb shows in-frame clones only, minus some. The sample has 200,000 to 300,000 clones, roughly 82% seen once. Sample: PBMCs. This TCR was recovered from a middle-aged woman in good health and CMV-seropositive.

The chain's CDR3 is CASSLVAGGTEQFF. The CDR3, as DNA: TGTGCCAGCAGCTTAGTGGCGGGAGGGACTGAGCAGTTCTTC. V and J are TRBV7-9 and TRBJ2-1, with 9 bases identical to TRBD2. Germline loops: CDR1 SEHNR, CDR2 FQNEAQ (reference sequence). This CDR3 has 14 amino acids. With V trimmed by 1 base and J by 9 bases, 4 bases remained unmatched.